Here is one T cell receptor beta chain with its context. Its antigen is not identified. The data derive from a study of monozygotic twins with inflammatory bowel disease. Findings and caveats of the study: No difference was seen in repertoire similarity between concordant and discordant twins, possibly from limited power. Different subtypes (of T cells) could not be told apart from one another.

The length of the CDR3 is 16 residues. Germline CDR1 KGHSH, CDR2 LQKENI. Template switching introduced UMIs that contain a 6-nucleotide sample barcode. One entry per CDR3 protein, without DNA, is what TCRdb gives after re-calling the 5' RACE reads. The table for this sample gives roughly 170,000 distinct CDR3 sequences. This receptor was identified in a human donor with ulcerative colitis or Crohn's disease, or a healthy co-twin of an affected twin (not recorded which). Source material: blood. V usage is TRBV18 and J usage is TRBJ2-7; checking the TCRdb D call of TRBD2 is not possible without DNA. CDR3 amino acids: CASSPKITSGIYEQYF.